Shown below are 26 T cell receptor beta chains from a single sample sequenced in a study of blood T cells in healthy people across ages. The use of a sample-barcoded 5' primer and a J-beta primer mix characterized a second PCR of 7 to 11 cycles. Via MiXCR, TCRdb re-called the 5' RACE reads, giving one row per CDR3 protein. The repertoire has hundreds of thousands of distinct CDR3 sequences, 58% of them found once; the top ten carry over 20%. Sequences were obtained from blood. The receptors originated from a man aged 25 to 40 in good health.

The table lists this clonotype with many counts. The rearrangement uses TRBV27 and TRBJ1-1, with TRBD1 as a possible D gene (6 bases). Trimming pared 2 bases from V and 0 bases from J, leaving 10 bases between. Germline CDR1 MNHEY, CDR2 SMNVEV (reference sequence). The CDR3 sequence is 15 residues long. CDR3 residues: CASSLGGLMNTEAFF. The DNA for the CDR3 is TGTGCCAGCAGTTTAGGGGGGCTCATGAACACTGAAGCTTTCTTT.

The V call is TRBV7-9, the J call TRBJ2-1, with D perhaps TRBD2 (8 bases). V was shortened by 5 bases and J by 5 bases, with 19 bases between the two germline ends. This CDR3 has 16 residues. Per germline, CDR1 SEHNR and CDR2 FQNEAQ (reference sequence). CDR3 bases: TGTGCCAGCAGCCTCCGGGGGGGACAGAGCCACAATGAGCAGTTCTTC. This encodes CASSLRGGQSHNEQFF.

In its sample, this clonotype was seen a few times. Here the CDR3 DNA reads TGTGCCAGCCGACGTGCGGGAGATACGCAGTATTTT. This translates into CASRRAGDTQYF. The J gene is TRBJ2-3, the V gene TRBV6-5; weak D call: TRBD2 (5 bases). Germline CDR1 MNHEY, CDR2 SVGAGI. This CDR3 is built from 12 residues. With 8 bases removed from V and 5 bases from J, the gap between germline ends came to 11 bases.

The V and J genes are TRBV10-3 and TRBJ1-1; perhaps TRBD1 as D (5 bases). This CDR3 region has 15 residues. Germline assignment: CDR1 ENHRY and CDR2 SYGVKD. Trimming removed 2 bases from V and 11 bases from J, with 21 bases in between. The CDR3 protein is CAISEGIGGGVFAFF. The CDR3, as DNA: TGTGCCATCAGTGAGGGTATCGGTGGAGGGGTTTTCGCTTTCTTT.

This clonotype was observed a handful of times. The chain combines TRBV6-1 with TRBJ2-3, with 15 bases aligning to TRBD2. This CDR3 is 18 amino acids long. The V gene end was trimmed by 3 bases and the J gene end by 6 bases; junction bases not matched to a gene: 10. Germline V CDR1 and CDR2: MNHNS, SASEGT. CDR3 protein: CASSDGLAGGYHRDTQYF. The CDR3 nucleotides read TGTGCCAGCAGTGATGGACTAGCGGGGGGGTATCACAGGGATACGCAGTATTTT.

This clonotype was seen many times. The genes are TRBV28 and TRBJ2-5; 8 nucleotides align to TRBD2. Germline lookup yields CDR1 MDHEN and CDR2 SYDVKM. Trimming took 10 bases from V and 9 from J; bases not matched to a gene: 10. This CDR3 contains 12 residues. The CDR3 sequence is CANGGVKRAQYF. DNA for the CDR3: TGTGCCAACGGGGGGGTCAAGAGGGCCCAGTACTTC.

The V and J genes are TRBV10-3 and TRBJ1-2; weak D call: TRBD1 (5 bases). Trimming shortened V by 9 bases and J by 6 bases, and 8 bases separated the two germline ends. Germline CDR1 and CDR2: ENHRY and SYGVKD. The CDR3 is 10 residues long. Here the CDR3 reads CAIGVDGYTF. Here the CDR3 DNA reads TGTGCCATAGGGGTAGATGGCTACACCTTC.

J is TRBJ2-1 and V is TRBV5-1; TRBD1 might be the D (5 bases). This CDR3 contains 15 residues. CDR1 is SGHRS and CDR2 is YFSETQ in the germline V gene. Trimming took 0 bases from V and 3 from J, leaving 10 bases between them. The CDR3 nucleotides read TGCGCCAGCAGCTTGGCTCAGGGTTTCTACAATGAGCAGTTCTTC. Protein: CASSLAQGFYNEQFF.

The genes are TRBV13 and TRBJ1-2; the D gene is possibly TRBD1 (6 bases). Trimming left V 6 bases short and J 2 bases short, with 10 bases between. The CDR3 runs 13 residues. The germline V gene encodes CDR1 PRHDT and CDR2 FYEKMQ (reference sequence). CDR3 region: CASSFDRNYGYTF. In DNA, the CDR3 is TGTGCCAGCAGTTTCGACAGGAACTATGGCTACACCTTC.

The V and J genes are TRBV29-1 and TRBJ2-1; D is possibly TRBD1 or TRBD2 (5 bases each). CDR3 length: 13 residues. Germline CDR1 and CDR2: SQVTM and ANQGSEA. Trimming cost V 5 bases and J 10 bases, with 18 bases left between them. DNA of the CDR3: TGCAGCGTTTGCGAGGGGTTAGCCTACGAGCAGTTCTTC. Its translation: CSVCEGLAYEQFF.

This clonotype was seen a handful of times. In nucleotides, the CDR3 is TGTGCCAGCAGCTTATACGCCGGCAGGGGGGACACTGAAGCTTTCTTT. Translating gives CASSLYAGRGDTEAFF. The chain links TRBV7-2 to TRBJ1-1; TRBD1 matches at 7 bases. Trimming removed 2 bases from V and 3 bases from J; junction bases left unmatched: 9. Germline CDR1 SGHTA, CDR2 FQGNSA. CDR3 length: 16 residues. Looking up the rest from reference TRBV7-2 and TRBJ1-1 gives the full variable domain: GAGVSQSPSNKVTEKGKDVELRCDPISGHTALYWYRQSLGQGLEFLIYFQGNSAPDKSGLPSDRFSAERTGGSVSTLTIQRTQQEDSAVYLCASSLYAGRGDTEAFFGQGTRLTVV.

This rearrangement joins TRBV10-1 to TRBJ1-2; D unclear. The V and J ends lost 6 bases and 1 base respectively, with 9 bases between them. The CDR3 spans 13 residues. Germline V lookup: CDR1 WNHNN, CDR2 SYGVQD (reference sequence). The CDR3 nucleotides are TGCGCCAGCAGCGACCAGAGTAACTATGGCTACACCTTC. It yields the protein CASSDQSNYGYTF.

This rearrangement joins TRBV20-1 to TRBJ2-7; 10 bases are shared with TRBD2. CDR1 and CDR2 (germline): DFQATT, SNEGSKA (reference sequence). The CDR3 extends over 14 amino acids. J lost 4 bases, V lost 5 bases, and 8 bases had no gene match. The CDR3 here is CSARAASGGYEQYF. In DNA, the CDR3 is TGCAGTGCTCGTGCGGCTAGCGGGGGATACGAGCAGTACTTC.

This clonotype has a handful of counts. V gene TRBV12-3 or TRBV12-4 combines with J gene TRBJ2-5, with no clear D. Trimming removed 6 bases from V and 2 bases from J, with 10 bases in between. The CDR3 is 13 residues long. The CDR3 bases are TGTGCCAGCAGACTCGGGCAGCAAGAGACCCAGTACTTC. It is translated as CASRLGQQETQYF.

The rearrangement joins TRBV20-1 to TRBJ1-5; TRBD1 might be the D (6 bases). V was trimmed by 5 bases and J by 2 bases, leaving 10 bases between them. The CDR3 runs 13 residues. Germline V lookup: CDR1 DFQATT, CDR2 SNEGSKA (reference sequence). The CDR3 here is CSAPAGGNQPQHF. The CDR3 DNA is TGCAGTGCTCCCGCAGGGGGCAATCAGCCCCAGCATTTT.

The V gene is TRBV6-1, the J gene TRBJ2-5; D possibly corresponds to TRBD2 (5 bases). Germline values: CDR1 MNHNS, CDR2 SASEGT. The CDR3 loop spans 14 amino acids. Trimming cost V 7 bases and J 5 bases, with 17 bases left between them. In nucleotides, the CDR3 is TGTGCCAGCACAGATCGAGGGCGAGGGGAGACCCAGTACTTC. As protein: CASTDRGRGETQYF.

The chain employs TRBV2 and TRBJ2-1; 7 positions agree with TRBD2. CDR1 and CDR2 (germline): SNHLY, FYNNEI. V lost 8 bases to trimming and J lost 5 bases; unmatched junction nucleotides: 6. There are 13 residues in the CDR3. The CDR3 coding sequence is TGTGCCAGCCTCGCGCGGGGGAACAATGAGCAGTTCTTC. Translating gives CASLARGNNEQFF.

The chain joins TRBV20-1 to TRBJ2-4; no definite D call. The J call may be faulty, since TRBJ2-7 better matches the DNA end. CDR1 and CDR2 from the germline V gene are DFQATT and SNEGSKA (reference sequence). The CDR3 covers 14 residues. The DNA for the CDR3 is TGCAGTGCTAGAATCCAGGAATTGTCTTACGAGCAGTACTTC. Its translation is CSARIQELSYEQYF.

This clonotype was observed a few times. For the CDR3, the DNA is TGTGCCAGCAGCCAAGGGTTAATAACCACAGATACGCAGTATTTT. This gives the protein CASSQGLITTDTQYF. The genes are TRBV9 and TRBJ2-3; no clear D. This CDR3 has 15 amino acids. Germline V gene sequence: CDR1 SGDLS, CDR2 YYNGEE. V was clipped by 4 bases and J by 2 bases, with 14 bases between them. The variable domain in full, with the rest retrieved from reference TRBV9 and TRBJ2-3, is DSGVTQTPKHLITATGQRVTLRCSPRSGDLSVYWYQQSLDQGLQFLIQYYNGEERAKGNILERFSAQQFPDLHSELNLSSLELGDSALYFCASSQGLITTDTQYFGPGTRLTVL.

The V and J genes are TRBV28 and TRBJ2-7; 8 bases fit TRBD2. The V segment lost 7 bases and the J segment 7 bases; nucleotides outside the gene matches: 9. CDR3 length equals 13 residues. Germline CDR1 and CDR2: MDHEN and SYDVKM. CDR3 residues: CASKAGVGNEQYF. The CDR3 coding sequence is TGTGCCAGCAAAGCGGGAGTGGGGAATGAGCAGTACTTC.

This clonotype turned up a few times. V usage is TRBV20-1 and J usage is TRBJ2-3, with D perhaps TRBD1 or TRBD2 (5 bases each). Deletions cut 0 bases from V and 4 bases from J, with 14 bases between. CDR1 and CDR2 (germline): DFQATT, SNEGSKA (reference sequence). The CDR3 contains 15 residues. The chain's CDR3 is CSARDPTGPADTQYF. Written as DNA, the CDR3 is TGCAGTGCTAGAGATCCCACGGGGCCCGCAGATACGCAGTATTTT.

This CDR3 is CASSETEPSGYTF. The CDR3 coding sequence is TGTGCCAGCAGTGAAACGGAGCCCTCTGGCTACACCTTC. The rearrangement uses TRBV25-1 and TRBJ1-2; D not resolved. The germline gives CDR1 MGHDK, CDR2 SYGVNS. V was cut by 2 bases and J by 7 bases, with 11 bases left in between. The CDR3 totals 13 residues.

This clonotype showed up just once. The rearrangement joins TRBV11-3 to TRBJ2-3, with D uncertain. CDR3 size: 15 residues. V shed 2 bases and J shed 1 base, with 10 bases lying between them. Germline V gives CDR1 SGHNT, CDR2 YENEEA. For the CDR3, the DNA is TGTGCCAGCAGCTTAAGTGGGCTACGCACAGATACGCAGTATTTT. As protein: CASSLSGLRTDTQYF.

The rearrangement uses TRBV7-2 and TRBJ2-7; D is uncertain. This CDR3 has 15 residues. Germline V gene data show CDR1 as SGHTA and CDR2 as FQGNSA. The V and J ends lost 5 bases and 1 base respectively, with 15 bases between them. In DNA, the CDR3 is TGTGCCAGCAGCCCTTGGCATGGGGTTTCCTACGAGCAGTACTTC. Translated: CASSPWHGVSYEQYF.

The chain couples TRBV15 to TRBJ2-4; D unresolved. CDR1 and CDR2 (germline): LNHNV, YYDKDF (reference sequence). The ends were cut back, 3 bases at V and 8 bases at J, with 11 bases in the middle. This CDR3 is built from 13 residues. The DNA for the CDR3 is TGTGCCACCAGCAGGGATAGGTGGGACATTCAGTACTTC. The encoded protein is CATSRDRWDIQYF.

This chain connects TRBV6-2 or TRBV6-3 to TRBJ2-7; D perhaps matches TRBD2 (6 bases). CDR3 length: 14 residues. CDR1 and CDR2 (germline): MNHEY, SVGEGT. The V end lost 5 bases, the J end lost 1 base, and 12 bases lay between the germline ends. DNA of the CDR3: TGTGCCAGCAGTGCCCACGGGGGTTCCTACGAGCAGTACTTC. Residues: CASSAHGGSYEQYF.